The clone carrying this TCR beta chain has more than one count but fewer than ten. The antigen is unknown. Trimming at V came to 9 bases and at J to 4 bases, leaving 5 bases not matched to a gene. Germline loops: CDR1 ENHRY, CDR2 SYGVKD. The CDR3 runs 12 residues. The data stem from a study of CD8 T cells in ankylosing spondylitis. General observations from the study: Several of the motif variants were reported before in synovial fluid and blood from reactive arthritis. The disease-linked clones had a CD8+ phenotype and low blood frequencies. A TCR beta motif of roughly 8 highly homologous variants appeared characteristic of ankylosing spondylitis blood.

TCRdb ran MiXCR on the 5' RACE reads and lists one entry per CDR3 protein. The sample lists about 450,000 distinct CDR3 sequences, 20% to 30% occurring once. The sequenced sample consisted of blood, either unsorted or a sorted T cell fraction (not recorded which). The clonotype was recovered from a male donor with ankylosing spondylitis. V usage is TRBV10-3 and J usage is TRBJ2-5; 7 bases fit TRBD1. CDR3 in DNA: TGTGCCATAGGACAGGTACTAGAGACCCAGTACTTC. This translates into CAIGQVLETQYF.